The T cell receptor (beta chain) under discussion was sequenced for a study of vaccination and CD4 T cells after COVID-19 (dated by TCRdb to between 2020 and 2023). For the study in its entirety: Convalescent patients had a positive SARS-CoV-2 result on nasal swab PCR, and of these patients, some ten had mild disease and one had severe disease. The convalescent cohort comprised six males and four females, including two Hispanic individuals, seven Caucasians, two Asians and one multiracial person. Post-vaccine blood samples were obtained a median of approximately 74 days after the second vaccine dose, with a range of roughly 13 to 250 days. Each participant got two doses of either the Pfizer-BioNTech BNT162b2 vaccine (n=8) or the Moderna mRNA-1273 vaccine (n=2). Post-COVID blood samples from convalescent patients were collected a median of 101 days after diagnosis, with a range of 35 to 161 days. Culture stimuli were overlapping spike peptide pools from SARS-CoV-2 and from the common cold coronaviruses HCoV-NL63, HCoV-OC43 and HCoV-229E. In 10 COVID-19 convalescent patients and a few infection-naive healthy vaccine recipients, researchers compared the spike-specific CD4+ TCR repertoire from before mRNA vaccination with the repertoire from after. As controls, cultures received a CEFX viral epitope pool (the positive control), an HIV-1 Nef peptide pool (the negative control), or no peptide at all. On the study overall, not on this receptor specifically: Although the median number of SARS-CoV-2-reactive clonotypes went up from around 19 after infection to some 38 after vaccination, the increase was not significant. The study included relatively few convalescent patients and did not analyze early timepoints after natural infection. Nearly all vaccine-specific clones in convalescent patients (304 of 307) were mono-reactive for SARS-CoV-2 spike rather than cross-reactive with common cold coronaviruses. In convalescent patients, a median around 84% of post-vaccine SARS-CoV-2-reactive clones were detected only after vaccination, and vaccine-specific priming was suggested by this finding.

CDR1 and CDR2, per the germline V gene (reference sequence), are MNHEY and SMNVEV. The CDR3 sequence holds 15 residues, the cysteine and phenylalanine included. CDR3 DNA is the only sequence kept; it has 45 bases, read in frame from the first base. Trimming removed 5 bases from V and 0 bases from J, leaving 8 bases between the germline ends. The sample's treatment or condition label, decoded: approximately 10-day PBMC culture with coronavirus spike peptide pools or control peptides (ViraFEST assay). The study used the ViraFEST assay, which expanded antigen-specific T cells with peptide pools and then identified expanded clonotypes by TCR sequencing. Positive SARS-CoV-2 PCR tests in the convalescent patients dated from March to December 2020, before Alpha, Beta and Delta variants emerged in the United States. Each well held 2.2 million or so PBMCs cultured in IMDM containing roughly 5% human AB serum and approximately 9.8 IU/ml IL-2, with about 9.1 ug/ml peptide pools added. On days 3 and 7, half of the culture medium was replaced with fresh IL-2-containing medium. Once the cells had been in culture for over 9 days, the EasySep CD4+ T cell isolation kit was used to isolate CD4+ T cells by negative selection. Ficoll-Paque Plus gradient centrifugation was used to isolate PBMCs from whole blood, and the isolated PBMCs were then either used fresh or cryopreserved at -140C. Culture conditions were generally each tested in triplicate wells.

This clonotype was counted only a few times. The specificity of this receptor is unknown. No base-level quality is on record; no much larger clone is a single base apart. Library method: PCR. DNA from cultured CD4+ T cells was subjected to TCR sequencing with the Oncomine TCR Beta short-read assay at the Johns Hopkins FTIC core. Genomic DNA was extracted from the cultured CD4+ T cells with the QIAamp micro DNA kit. Oncomine TCR Beta libraries made from cultured CD4+ T cells were pooled using unique dual indexes and sequenced on an Illumina iSeq 100. On the authors' methods: Non-productive sequences were removed, and CDR3s that did not start with C, did not end with F or W, or were shorter than 7 amino acids were discarded. The MANAFEST web application identified antigen-specific clonotypes by comparing peptide-stimulated wells against reference wells and other culture wells. For a clone to be called positive, the clone needed an FDR below 0.05, an odds ratio above 5, and a productive frequency above 0.1% in at least two of three replicate wells. A clonotype was classed as cross-reactive if the clonotype showed significant expansion both in SARS-CoV-2 spike wells and in at least one common cold coronavirus spike condition. Similarity between CDR3 sequences was evaluated in R version 3.6.1 using Levenshtein distances (stringdist) and unrooted phylogenetic trees (ape). TCRdb redid the processing of the public reads, applying fastp at Q25 and MiXCR, and retained in-frame beta chains. Merged by CDR3 protein, the rows form single entries marked with the most common genes and DNA. V and J calls and clone size were set by TCRdb, not the authors. For this sample there are some 4,900 distinct CDR3 sequences; about 25% appear just once. Together, the top ten hold under 30% of the sample.

The sample consisted of CD4+ T cells from blood, cultured in vitro, taken after SARS-CoV-2 vaccination. This clonotype was sampled from a human donor who had recovered from COVID-19. Recombination linked TRBV27 to TRBJ1-6, with the D gene not clear enough to name. DNA sequence: TGTGCCAGCAGTCTCCGGAGCTCCTATAATTCACCCCTCCACTTT. Its translation reads: CASSLRSSYNSPLHF.